These 4 T cell receptor beta chains originate from one sample sequenced in a study of shared clonotypes between healthy human individuals. Profiled with immunoSEQ multiplex PCR; TCRdb holds only in-frame clones, not every one. There are some 1,600,000 clones in the sample; around 98% occur only once, and 0.4% to 0.45% lies in the top ten. Sequencing was carried out using naive CD4+ T cells sorted from blood. Subset meaning: CD45RA+ positively selected. These receptor sequences come from a man aged 25 to 45 in good health.

The chain links TRBV5-1 to TRBJ2-1; 9 bases fit TRBD2. Germline V gene lookup returns CDR1 SGHRS and CDR2 YFSETQ. The junction had 9 bases not matched to a gene; V was cut back by 7 bases and J by 4 bases. The CDR3 consists of 15 residues. CDR3 loop: CASSRGRGGYNEQFF. The CDR3 DNA follows: TGCGCCAGCTCCCGCGGGAGGGGAGGGTACAATGAGCAGTTCTTC.

This clone was seen once. This chain joins TRBV11-2 and TRBJ2-7; 7 nucleotides agree with TRBD1. Losses at the gene ends were 2 bases for V and 7 bases for J; bases not matched to a gene: 8. The CDR3 has 14 amino acids. Germline-derived CDR1 and CDR2 are SGHAT and FQNNGV. The CDR3 is CASSLIRDRTEQYF. The CDR3 coding sequence is TGTGCCAGCAGCTTAATCCGGGACAGAACTGAGCAGTACTTC.

This clone has only one observation. J is TRBJ2-5 and V is TRBV5-1; 7 positions match TRBD1. Germline CDR1 and CDR2: SGHRS and YFSETQ. The CDR3 consists of 17 residues. V shed 0 bases and J 2 bases; nucleotides not matched to a gene: 10. CDR3 sequence: CASSLGVRTGKQETQYF. In nucleotides, the CDR3 is TGCGCCAGCAGCTTGGGGGTCAGGACAGGAAAACAAGAGACCCAGTACTTC.

This clone was detected once. The V gene is TRBV5-1, the J gene TRBJ1-2; no clear D gene. The germline V gene encodes CDR1 SGHRS and CDR2 YFSETQ. The CDR3 extends over 14 amino acids. With 4 bases removed from V and 1 base from J, the gap between germline ends came to 11 bases. This CDR3 is CASSREAINYGYTF. The CDR3 DNA is TGCGCCAGCAGCCGTGAGGCAATTAACTATGGCTACACCTTC.